This T cell receptor (beta chain) came from a study of blood T cell repertoires in COVID-19. Whole-study context: The analysed material was cDNA or gDNA that came from T cells, B-cell-depleted T cells, or PBMCs.

Per the authors' pipeline: Estimation of nucleated cell counts relied on the amplification of reference gene primers. The data were produced by immunoSEQ multiplex PCR, yet TCRdb's version contains in-frame clones alone and is incomplete. The V and J calls and clone size come from that table; D and trimming were worked out from the DNA. The sample has 300,000 to 350,000 clones, 90% seen once. Participant ages covered about 18 to 95 years across 24 US areas. Cohorts were assigned according to the clinical history that participants reported. The CDR3 is made up of 16 amino acids. V was pared by 0 bases and J by 2 bases, with 13 bases between. Germline V lookup: CDR1 MNHEY, CDR2 SVGAGI.

The rearrangement links TRBV6-5 to TRBJ1-2; D not resolved. The specimen was PBMCs or T cells enriched from blood (not recorded which). This receptor was obtained from a woman aged 18-29 years with acute COVID-19. The DNA of the CDR3 is TGTGCCAGCAGTTACTCGGTAGTTAACTCCAACTATGGCTACACCTTC. This gives the protein CASSYSVVNSNYGYTF.